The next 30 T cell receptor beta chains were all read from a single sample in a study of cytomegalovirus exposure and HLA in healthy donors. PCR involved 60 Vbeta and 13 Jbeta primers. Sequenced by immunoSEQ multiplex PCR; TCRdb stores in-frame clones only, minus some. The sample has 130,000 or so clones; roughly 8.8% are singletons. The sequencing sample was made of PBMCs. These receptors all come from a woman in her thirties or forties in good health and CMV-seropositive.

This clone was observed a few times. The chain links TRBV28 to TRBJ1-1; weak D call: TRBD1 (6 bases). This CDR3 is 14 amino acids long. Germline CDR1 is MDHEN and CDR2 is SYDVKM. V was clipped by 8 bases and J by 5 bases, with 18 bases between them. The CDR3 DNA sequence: TGTGCCAGCTCCGCTGGTGGGGGCCTGACTGAAGCTTTCTTT. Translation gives CASSAGGGLTEAFF.

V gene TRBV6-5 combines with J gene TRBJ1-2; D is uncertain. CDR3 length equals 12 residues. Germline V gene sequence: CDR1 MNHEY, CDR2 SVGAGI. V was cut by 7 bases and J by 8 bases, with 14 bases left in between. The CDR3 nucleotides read TGTGCCAGCAAGACGGGCCCGGGGGGCTACACCTTC. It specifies CASKTGPGGYTF.

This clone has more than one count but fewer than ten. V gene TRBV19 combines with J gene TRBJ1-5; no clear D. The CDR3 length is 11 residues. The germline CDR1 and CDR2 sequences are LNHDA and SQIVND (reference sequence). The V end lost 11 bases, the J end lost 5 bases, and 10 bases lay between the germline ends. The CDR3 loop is CAGRTDQPQHF. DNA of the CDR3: TGTGCCGGGAGGACGGATCAGCCCCAGCATTTT. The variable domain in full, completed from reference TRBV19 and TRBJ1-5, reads DGGITQSPKYLFRKEGQNVTLSCEQNLNHDAMYWYRQDPGQGLRLIYYSQIVNDFQKGDIAEGYSVSREKKESFPLTVTSAQKNPTAFYLCAGRTDQPQHFGDGTRLSIL.

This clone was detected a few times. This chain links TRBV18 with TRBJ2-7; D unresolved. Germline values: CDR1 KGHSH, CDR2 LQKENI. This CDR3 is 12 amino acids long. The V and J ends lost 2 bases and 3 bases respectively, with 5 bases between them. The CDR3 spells CASSPNIYEQYF. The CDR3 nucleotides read TGTGCCAGCTCACCAAACATCTACGAGCAGTACTTC.

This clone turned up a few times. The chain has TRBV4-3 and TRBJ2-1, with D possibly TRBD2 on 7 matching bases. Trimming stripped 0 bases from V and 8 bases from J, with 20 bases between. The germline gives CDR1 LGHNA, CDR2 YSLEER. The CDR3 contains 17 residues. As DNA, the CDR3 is TGCGCCAGCAGCCAAGATCGGGGTGGGGGGGCGAGAGATGAGCAGTTCTTC. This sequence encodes CASSQDRGGGARDEQFF.

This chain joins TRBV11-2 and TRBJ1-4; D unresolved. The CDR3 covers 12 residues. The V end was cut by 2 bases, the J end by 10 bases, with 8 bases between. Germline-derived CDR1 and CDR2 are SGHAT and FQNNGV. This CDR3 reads CASSLRPGKLFF. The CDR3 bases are TGTGCCAGCAGCTTAAGACCGGGAAAACTGTTTTTT.

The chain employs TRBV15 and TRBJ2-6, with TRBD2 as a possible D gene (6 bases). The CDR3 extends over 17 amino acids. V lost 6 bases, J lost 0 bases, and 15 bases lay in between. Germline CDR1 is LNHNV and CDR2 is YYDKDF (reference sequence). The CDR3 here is CATRHGGGSSGANVLTF. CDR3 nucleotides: TGTGCCACCAGGCACGGGGGAGGCAGCTCTGGGGCCAACGTCCTGACTTTC.

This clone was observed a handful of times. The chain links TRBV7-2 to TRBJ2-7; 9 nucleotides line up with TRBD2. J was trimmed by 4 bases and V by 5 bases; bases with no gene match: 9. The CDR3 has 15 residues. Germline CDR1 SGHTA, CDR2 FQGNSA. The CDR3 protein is CASSLLAGIQYEQYF. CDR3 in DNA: TGTGCCAGCAGCCTACTAGCGGGTATTCAATACGAGCAGTACTTC.

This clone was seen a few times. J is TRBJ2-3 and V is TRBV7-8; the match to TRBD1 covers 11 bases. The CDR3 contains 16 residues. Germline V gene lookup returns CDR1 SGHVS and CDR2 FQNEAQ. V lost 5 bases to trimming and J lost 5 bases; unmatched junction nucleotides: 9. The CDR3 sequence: CASSPGQGAREDTQYF. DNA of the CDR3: TGTGCCAGCAGCCCTGGACAGGGGGCTAGGGAAGATACGCAGTATTTT.

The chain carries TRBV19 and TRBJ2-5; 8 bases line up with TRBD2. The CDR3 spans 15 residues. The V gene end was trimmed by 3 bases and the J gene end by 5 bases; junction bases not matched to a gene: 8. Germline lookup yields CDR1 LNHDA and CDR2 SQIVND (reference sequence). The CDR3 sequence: CASSMYRGGRETQYF. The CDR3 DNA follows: TGTGCCAGTAGTATGTACCGGGGGGGCCGGGAGACCCAGTACTTC.

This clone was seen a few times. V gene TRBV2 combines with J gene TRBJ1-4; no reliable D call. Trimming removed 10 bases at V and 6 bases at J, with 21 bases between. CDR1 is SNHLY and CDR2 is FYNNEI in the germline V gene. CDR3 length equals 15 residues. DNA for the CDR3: TGTGCCACATATGAGGGAGGGAATGCGGATGAAAAACTGTTTTTT. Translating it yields CATYEGGNADEKLFF.

CDR3 protein: CASSSRFYRGNQPQHF. In DNA, the CDR3 is TGCGCCAGCAGCTCCCGATTTTACAGGGGCAATCAGCCCCAGCATTTT. The gene calls are TRBV5-1 and TRBJ1-5, with D perhaps TRBD1 (6 bases). Germline CDR1 reads SGHRS; CDR2 reads YFSETQ. CDR3 size: 16 residues. V dropped 3 bases and J dropped 2 bases, with 15 bases sitting between them.

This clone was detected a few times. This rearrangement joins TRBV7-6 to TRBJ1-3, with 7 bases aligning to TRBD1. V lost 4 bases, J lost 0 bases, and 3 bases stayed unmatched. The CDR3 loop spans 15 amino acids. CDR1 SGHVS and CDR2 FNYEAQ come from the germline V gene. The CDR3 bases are TGTGCCAGCAGCTCTGGACAGGTCTCTGGAAACACCATATATTTT. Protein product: CASSSGQVSGNTIYF.

CDR3 residues: CASSLEGAPQETQYF. DNA for the CDR3: TGTGCCAGCAGCTTAGAGGGGGCGCCACAAGAGACCCAGTACTTC. The genes are TRBV7-8 and TRBJ2-5; 7 bases are a match to TRBD1. Trimming removed 1 base from V and 2 bases from J; junction bases left unmatched: 4. Germline CDR1 and CDR2: SGHVS and FQNEAQ. The CDR3 length is 15 residues.

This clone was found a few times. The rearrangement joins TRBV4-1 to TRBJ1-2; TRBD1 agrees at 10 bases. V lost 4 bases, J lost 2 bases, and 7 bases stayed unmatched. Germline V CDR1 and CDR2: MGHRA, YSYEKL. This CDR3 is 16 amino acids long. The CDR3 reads CASSLRATGGNYGYTF. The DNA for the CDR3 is TGCGCCAGCAGCCTGCGTGCGACAGGGGGCAACTATGGCTACACCTTC.

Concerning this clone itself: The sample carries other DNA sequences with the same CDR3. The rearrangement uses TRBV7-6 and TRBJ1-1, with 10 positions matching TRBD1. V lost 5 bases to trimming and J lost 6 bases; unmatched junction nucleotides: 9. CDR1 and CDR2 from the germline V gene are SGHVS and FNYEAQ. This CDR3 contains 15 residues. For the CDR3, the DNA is TGTGCCAGCAGCACAAGACAGGGGGCGCAGGCTGAAGCTTTCTTT. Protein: CASSTRQGAQAEAFF.

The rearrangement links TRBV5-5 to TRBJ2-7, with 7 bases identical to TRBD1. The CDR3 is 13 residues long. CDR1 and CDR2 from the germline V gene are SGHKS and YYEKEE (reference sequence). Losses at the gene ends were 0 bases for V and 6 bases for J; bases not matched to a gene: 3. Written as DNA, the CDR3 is TGTGCCAGCAGCTTGGCCTCAGGGGGCGAGCAGTACTTC. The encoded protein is CASSLASGGEQYF.

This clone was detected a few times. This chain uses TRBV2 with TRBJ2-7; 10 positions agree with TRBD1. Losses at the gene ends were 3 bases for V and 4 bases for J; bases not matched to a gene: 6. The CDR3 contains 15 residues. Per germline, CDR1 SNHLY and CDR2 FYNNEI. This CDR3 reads CASSERGTGAYEQYF. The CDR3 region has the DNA TGTGCCAGCAGTGAGAGGGGGACAGGGGCTTACGAGCAGTACTTC.

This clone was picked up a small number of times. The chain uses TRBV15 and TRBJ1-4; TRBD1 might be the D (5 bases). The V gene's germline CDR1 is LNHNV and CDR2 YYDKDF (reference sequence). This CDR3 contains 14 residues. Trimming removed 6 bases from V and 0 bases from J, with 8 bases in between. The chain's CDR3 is CATRGGSTNEKLFF. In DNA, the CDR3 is TGTGCCACCAGGGGGGGGTCAACTAATGAAAAACTGTTTTTT.

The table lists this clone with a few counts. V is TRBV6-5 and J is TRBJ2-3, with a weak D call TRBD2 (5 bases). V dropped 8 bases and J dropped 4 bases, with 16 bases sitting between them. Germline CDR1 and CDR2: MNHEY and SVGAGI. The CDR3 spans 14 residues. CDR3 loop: CASGNPERADTQYF. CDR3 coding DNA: TGTGCCAGCGGAAACCCCGAGAGGGCAGATACGCAGTATTTT.

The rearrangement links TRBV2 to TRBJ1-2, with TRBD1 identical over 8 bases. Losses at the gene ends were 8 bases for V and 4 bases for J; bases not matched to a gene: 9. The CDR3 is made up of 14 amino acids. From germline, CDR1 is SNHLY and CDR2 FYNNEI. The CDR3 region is CASRPGGWSYGYTF. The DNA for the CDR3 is TGTGCCAGCCGGCCAGGGGGCTGGTCCTATGGCTACACCTTC.

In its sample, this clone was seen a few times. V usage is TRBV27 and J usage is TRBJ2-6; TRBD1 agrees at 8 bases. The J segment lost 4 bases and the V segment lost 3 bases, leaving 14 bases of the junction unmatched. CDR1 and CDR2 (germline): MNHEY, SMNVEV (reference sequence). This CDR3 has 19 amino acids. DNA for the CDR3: TGTGCCAGCAGTTTCAGTCCACGTACGACAGGGGCCGGGGCCAACGTCCTGACTTTC. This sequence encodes CASSFSPRTTGAGANVLTF.

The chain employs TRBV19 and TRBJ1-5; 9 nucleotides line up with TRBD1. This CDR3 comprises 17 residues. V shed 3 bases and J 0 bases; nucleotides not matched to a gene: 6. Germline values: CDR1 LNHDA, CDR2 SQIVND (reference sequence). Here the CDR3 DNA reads TGTGCCAGTAGTATTTGGGACAGGGATTATAGCAATCAGCCCCAGCATTTT. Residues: CASSIWDRDYSNQPQHF.

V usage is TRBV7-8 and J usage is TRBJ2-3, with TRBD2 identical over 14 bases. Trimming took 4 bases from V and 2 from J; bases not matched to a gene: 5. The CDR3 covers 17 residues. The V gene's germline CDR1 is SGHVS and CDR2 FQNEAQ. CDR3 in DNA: TGTGCCAGCAGCTCTAGGACTAGCGGGGGGCTCACAGATACGCAGTATTTT. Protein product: CASSSRTSGGLTDTQYF.

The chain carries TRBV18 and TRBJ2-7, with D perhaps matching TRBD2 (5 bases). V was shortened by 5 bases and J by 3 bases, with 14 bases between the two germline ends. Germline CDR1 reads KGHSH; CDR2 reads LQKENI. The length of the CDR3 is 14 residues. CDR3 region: CASSKTTDYYEQYF. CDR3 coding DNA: TGTGCCAGCTCAAAAACGACCGACTACTACGAGCAGTACTTC.

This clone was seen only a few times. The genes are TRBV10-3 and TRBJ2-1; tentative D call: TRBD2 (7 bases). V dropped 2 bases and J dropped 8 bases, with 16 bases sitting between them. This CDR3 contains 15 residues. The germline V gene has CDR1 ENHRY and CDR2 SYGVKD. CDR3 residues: CAISEGGGLRDEQFF. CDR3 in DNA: TGTGCCATCAGTGAGGGCGGGGGCTTACGGGATGAGCAGTTCTTC.

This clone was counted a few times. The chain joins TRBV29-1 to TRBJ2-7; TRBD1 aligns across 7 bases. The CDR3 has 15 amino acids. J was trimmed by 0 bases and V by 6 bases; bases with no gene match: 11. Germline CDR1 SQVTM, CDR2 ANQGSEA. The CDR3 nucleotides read TGCAGCGTAAAACAGGGGCCTGCAAGCTCCTACGAGCAGTACTTC. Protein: CSVKQGPASSYEQYF.

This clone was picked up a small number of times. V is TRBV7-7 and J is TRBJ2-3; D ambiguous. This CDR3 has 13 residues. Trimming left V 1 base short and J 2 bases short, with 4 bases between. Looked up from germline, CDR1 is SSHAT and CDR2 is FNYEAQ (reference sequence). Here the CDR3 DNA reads TGTGCCAGCAGCTTAGGACTCACAGATACGCAGTATTTT. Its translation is CASSLGLTDTQYF. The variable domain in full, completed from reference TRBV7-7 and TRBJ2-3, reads GAGVSQSPRYKVTKRGQDVTLRCDPISSHATLYWYQQALGQGPEFLTYFNYEAQPDKSGLPSDRFSAERPEGSISTLTIQRTEQRDSAMYRCASSLGLTDTQYFGPGTRLTVL.

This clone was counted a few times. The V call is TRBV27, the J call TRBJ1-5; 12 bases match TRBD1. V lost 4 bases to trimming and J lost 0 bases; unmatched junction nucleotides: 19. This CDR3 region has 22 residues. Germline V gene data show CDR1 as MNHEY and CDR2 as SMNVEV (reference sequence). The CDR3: CASSCSGQGAFKIRHSNQPQHF. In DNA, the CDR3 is TGTGCCAGCAGTTGTTCGGGACAGGGGGCGTTTAAGATAAGGCATAGCAATCAGCCCCAGCATTTT.

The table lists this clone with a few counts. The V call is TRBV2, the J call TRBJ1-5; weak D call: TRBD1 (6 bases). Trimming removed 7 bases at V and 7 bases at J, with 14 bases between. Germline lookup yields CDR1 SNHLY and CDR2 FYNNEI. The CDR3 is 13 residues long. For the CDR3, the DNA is TGTGCCAGCAAAGGGGGGGCCGGGCAGCCCCAGCATTTT. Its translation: CASKGGAGQPQHF.